Given below is one TCR beta chain in context. What it binds is unknown. The data were taken from a study of a mutant IDH1 vaccine in newly diagnosed glioma. The wider study: Eight vaccine doses were administered to patients at weeks 1, 3, 5, 7, 11, 15, 19 and 23.

Time point of the sample: week 11, during vaccination. Vaccination used 300 ug of mutant IDH1 20-mer peptide per dose, with topical imiquimod. Some clones are missing from TCRdb's copy, which holds only in-frame ones; the method was immunoSEQ multiplex PCR. The table has about 25,000 clones, over 75% seen once. This material consisted of PBMCs, taken from a glioma patient whose treatment included an IDH1 peptide vaccine. The source of this sequence is a woman in her late teens or twenties with glioma.

The CDR3 DNA reads as TGTGCCAGCAGTCCAACAGGGGACTATGGCTACACCTTC. As protein: CASSPTGDYGYTF. The J gene is TRBJ1-2, the V gene TRBV2, with TRBD1 matching 7 bases. V lost 5 bases and J lost 3; bases outside the gene matches: 3. Germline-derived CDR1 and CDR2 are SNHLY and FYNNEI. The CDR3 covers 13 residues.